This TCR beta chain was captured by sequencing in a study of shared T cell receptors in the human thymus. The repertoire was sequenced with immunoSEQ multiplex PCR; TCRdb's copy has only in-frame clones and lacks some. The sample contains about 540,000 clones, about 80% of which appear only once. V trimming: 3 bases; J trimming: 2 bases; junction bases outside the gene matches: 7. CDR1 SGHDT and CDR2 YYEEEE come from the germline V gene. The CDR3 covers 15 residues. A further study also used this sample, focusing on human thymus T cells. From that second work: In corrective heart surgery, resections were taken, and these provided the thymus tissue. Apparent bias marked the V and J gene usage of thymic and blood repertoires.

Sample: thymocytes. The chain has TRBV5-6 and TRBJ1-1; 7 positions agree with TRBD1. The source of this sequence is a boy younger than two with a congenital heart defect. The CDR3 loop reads CASSSGQVPNTEAFF. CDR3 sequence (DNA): TGTGCCAGCAGCTCCGGACAGGTTCCTAACACTGAAGCTTTCTTT.